The T cell receptor (beta chain) described here comes from a study of vaccination effects on CD4 cells after COVID-19. Expansion of antigen-specific CD4+ T cells with viral peptide pools was carried out by the ViraFEST assay before sequencing. Following a roughly 9-day culture, CD4+ T cells were purified. Vaccine recipients had no previous SARS-CoV-2 infection; their nucleocapsid antibodies were negative. Each culture well received a few million PBMC. These cells were then cultured in IMDM with approximately 10 IU/ml IL-2 and 9.5 to 10 ug/ml peptides. The germline V and J ends were trimmed by 3 bases and 0 bases, with 9 bases remaining between them. This CDR3 spans 15 amino acids. CDR1 SGHTA and CDR2 FQGNSA come from the germline V gene. As regards this clone: The antigen remains undetermined.

Using immunoSEQ multiplex PCR, the repertoire was profiled, and TCRdb retains in-frame clones only, with some absent. The sample yields about 22,000 clones, about 75% seen once. This TCR came from a human donor who received a COVID-19 vaccine. The gene calls are TRBV7-2 and TRBJ1-3, with D perhaps matching TRBD1 (6 bases). The material sequenced was CD4+ T cells from PBMCs cultured with HCoV-NL63 spike peptides, taken before COVID-19 vaccination. The CDR3 DNA follows: TGTGCCAGCAGCTTGGGGGGCATCTCTGGAAACACCATATATTTT. It encodes CASSLGGISGNTIYF.